These 23 T cell receptor beta chains share one sample of origin, sequenced in a study of OX40 agonist ivuxolimab in advanced cancers. Repertoires were generated with immunoSEQ multiplex PCR, while TCRdb's copy carries only in-frame clones and drops some. This table has tens of thousands of clones, 87% appearing once. The source was CD4+ or CD8+ T cells sorted from blood, collected in a trial of the OX40 agonist ivuxolimab. All receptors derive from an adult with an advanced solid tumor such as melanoma, head and neck, liver or kidney cancer.

The chain is built from TRBV5-6 and TRBJ1-4; D may be TRBD1 (6 bases). The length of the CDR3 is 17 residues. CDR1 is SGHDT, CDR2 YYEEEE, per germline. V dropped 3 bases and J dropped 0 bases, with 15 bases sitting between them. CDR3 sequence: CASSSERGAATNEKLFF. CDR3 in DNA: TGTGCCAGCAGCTCGGAGCGGGGGGCGGCAACTAATGAAAAACTGTTTTTT. Full variable domain (remainder filled in from reference TRBV5-6 and TRBJ1-4): DAGVTQSPTHLIKTRGQQVTLRCSPKSGHDTVSWYQQALGQGPQFIFQYYEEEERQRGNFPDRFSGHQFPNYSSELNVNALLLGDSALYLCASSSERGAATNEKLFFGSGTQLSVL.

The gene calls are TRBV5-1 and TRBJ2-2, with 11 bases aligning to TRBD1. J was trimmed by 6 bases and V by 5 bases; bases with no gene match: 6. Germline V lookup: CDR1 SGHRS, CDR2 YFSETQ. The CDR3 contains 15 residues. CDR3 loop: CASRVRTGGAGELFF. CDR3 nucleotide sequence: TGCGCCAGCAGAGTTCGGACAGGGGGCGCCGGGGAGCTGTTTTTT.

V and J are TRBV10-3 and TRBJ1-2; D is possibly TRBD1 (6 bases). This CDR3 has 13 residues. Per the germline V gene, CDR1 is ENHRY and CDR2 is SYGVKD. V was cut by 6 bases and J by 4 bases, with 12 bases left in between. The CDR3 bases are TGTGCCATCAGACGGACAGACATCTATGGCTACACCTTC. Its protein product is CAIRRTDIYGYTF.

This clone showed up just a few times. The chain combines TRBV11-3 with TRBJ1-5, with unresolved D. CDR1 and CDR2 from the germline V gene are SGHNT and YENEEA. The CDR3 sequence is 15 residues long. V was shortened by 5 bases and J by 0 bases, with 11 bases between the two germline ends. Here the CDR3 reads CASSRIKYSNQPQHF. DNA for the CDR3: TGTGCCAGCAGCCGGATCAAGTATAGCAATCAGCCCCAGCATTTT. Full variable domain (outside the CDR3, taken from reference TRBV11-3 and TRBJ1-5): EAGVVQSPRYKIIEKKQPVAFWCNPISGHNTLYWYLQNLGQGPELLIRYENEEAVDDSQLPKDRFSAERLKGVDSTLKIQPAELGDSAVYLCASSRIKYSNQPQHFGDGTRLSIL.

The chain is built from TRBV18 and TRBJ1-3, with D uncertain. Germline CDR1 KGHSH, CDR2 LQKENI. The CDR3 is 16 residues long. Trimming pared 0 bases from V and 0 bases from J, leaving 9 bases between. DNA of the CDR3: TGTGCCAGCTCACCACCGGGTACCTACTCTGGAAACACCATATATTTT. Translation: CASSPPGTYSGNTIYF. The full variable domain, completed using reference TRBV18 and TRBJ1-3, is NAGVMQNPRHLVRRRGQEARLRCSPMKGHSHVYWYRQLPEEGLKFMVYLQKENIIDESGMPKERFSAEFPKEGPSILRIQQVVRGDSAAYFCASSPPGTYSGNTIYFGEGSWLTVV.

This sequence joins TRBV6-1 and TRBJ2-3, with 7 bases identical to TRBD2. J gave up 3 bases and V 1 base, and 4 bases lay outside the gene matches. CDR1 is MNHNS, CDR2 SASEGT, per germline. CDR3 size: 15 residues. In DNA form, the CDR3 reads TGTGCCAGCAGTGAAGGAGTTAGCGGGACAGATACGCAGTATTTT. Translated, it gives CASSEGVSGTDTQYF.

The count of this clone is one. The DNA of the CDR3 is TGTGCCATCAGTTCGACACAGGGGGCGCGGCAGTACTTC. It yields the protein CAISSTQGARQYF. The gene calls are TRBV10-3 and TRBJ2-7, with TRBD1 matching 9 bases. With 5 bases clipped from V and 9 bases from J, the junction kept 8 bases outside the gene matches. The CDR3 contains 13 residues. Looked up from germline, CDR1 is ENHRY and CDR2 is SYGVKD.

J is TRBJ2-5 and V is TRBV9; possibly TRBD2 for D (6 bases). The ends were cut back, 0 bases at V and 0 bases at J, with 18 bases in the middle. The CDR3 extends over 18 amino acids. Germline CDR1 reads SGDLS; CDR2 reads YYNGEE. In DNA form, the CDR3 reads TGTGCCAGCAGCGTAGGTACGGTTGGCGGAGGGTACCAAGAGACCCAGTACTTC. Amino acid sequence: CASSVGTVGGGYQETQYF.

The chain recombines TRBV30 with TRBJ2-2; D is unresolved. The V gene's germline CDR1 is GTSNPN and CDR2 SVGIG (reference sequence). V lost 4 bases and J 3 bases, leaving 3 bases between the germline ends. The CDR3 has 11 amino acids. The CDR3 loop reads CAWKDTGELFF. CDR3 nucleotides: TGTGCCTGGAAGGACACCGGGGAGCTGTTTTTT.

This clone was detected only a few times. The gene calls are TRBV11-2 and TRBJ2-3, with 9 bases that match TRBD2. The trim removed 4 bases at V and 8 bases at J, leaving 7 bases unmatched. There are 14 residues in the CDR3. Germline CDR1 SGHAT, CDR2 FQNNGV. The CDR3 is CASSSRLAVGTQYF. The CDR3 DNA reads as TGTGCCAGCAGCTCCCGACTAGCGGTGGGTACGCAGTATTTT.

The chain links TRBV5-1 to TRBJ2-3; 11 bases align to TRBD1. This CDR3 has 17 residues. V lost 1 base to trimming and J lost 3 bases; unmatched junction nucleotides: 7. CDR1 is SGHRS and CDR2 is YFSETQ in the germline V gene. The DNA of the CDR3 is TGCGCCAGCAGCTTGTCCGGGACAGGGGGTGGAACAGATACGCAGTATTTT. Translation: CASSLSGTGGGTDTQYF.

The V call is TRBV2, the J call TRBJ2-7; D may be TRBD1 (6 bases). Looked up from germline, CDR1 is SNHLY and CDR2 is FYNNEI. The CDR3 totals 14 residues. Trimming took off 9 bases at V and 2 bases at J, with 17 bases between the two ends. The chain's CDR3 is CARGHRALPYEQYF. The CDR3 DNA sequence: TGTGCCAGAGGGCACAGGGCCCTCCCCTACGAGCAGTACTTC.

The genes are TRBV10-3 and TRBJ2-7; a possible D gene is TRBD1 (5 bases). CDR1 is ENHRY, CDR2 SYGVKD, per germline. The CDR3 has 14 amino acids. V gave up 5 bases and J gave up 5 bases, with 16 bases separating them. The CDR3 loop reads CAISLQVGWDEQYF. The DNA of the CDR3 is TGTGCCATCAGTCTACAGGTAGGCTGGGACGAGCAGTACTTC.

The chain is built from TRBV28 and TRBJ1-2; 10 bases are a match to TRBD1. Germline V gene sequence: CDR1 MDHEN, CDR2 SYDVKM. The CDR3 is 17 residues long. The junction had 8 bases not matched to a gene; V was cut back by 4 bases and J by 0 bases. CDR3 in DNA: TGTGCCAGCAGTTCCCCGGGACAGGGGTTTGCTAACTATGGCTACACCTTC. This codes for CASSSPGQGFANYGYTF.

The CDR3 spells CASSLELAGRNEQFF. CDR3 in DNA: TGTGCCAGCAGCTTAGAACTAGCGGGGAGGAATGAGCAGTTCTTC. This chain joins TRBV7-2 and TRBJ2-1, with TRBD2 matching over 10 bases. Germline V gene lookup returns CDR1 SGHTA and CDR2 FQGNSA. The CDR3 spans 15 residues. V lost 1 base and J lost 7; bases outside the gene matches: 4.

This clone was observed a handful of times. The chain combines TRBV4-2 with TRBJ1-1; TRBD1 is a possible D gene (5 bases). Between the trimmed V and J ends, which lost 0 bases and 7 bases, there was a span of 12 bases. The V gene's germline CDR1 is LGHNA and CDR2 YNFKEQ. The CDR3 has 14 residues. CDR3 coding DNA: TGTGCCAGCAGCCAAGATACGGGACGAAATGAAGCTTTCTTT. Its protein is CASSQDTGRNEAFF.

This rearrangement joins TRBV6-5 to TRBJ2-2, with 15 bases lining up with TRBD2. The CDR3 has 15 amino acids. The V and J ends lost 4 bases and 6 bases, in that order; junction bases with no gene match: 0. Germline CDR1 is MNHEY and CDR2 is SVGAGI. The CDR3 DNA reads TGTGCCAGCAGTTGGACTAGCGGGGGGGCCGGGGAGCTGTTTTTT. Translating gives CASSWTSGGAGELFF.

The rearrangement uses TRBV2 and TRBJ1-6; possible D gene TRBD1, 6 bases. Trimming stripped 6 bases from V and 9 bases from J, with 15 bases between. Per germline, CDR1 SNHLY and CDR2 FYNNEI. The CDR3 runs 14 residues. The CDR3 DNA is TGTGCCAGCAGCCAACAGGGCAGGGGTTCACCCCTCCACTTT. This codes for CASSQQGRGSPLHF.

The gene calls are TRBV19 and TRBJ1-5; 9 nucleotides agree with TRBD1. V lost 4 bases to trimming and J lost 0 bases; unmatched junction nucleotides: 7. CDR3 length equals 17 residues. Germline CDR1 reads LNHDA; CDR2 reads SQIVND (reference sequence). CDR3 coding DNA: TGTGCCAGTAGTACCGGGACAGGGAGGGATAGCAATCAGCCCCAGCATTTT. This sequence encodes CASSTGTGRDSNQPQHF.

The rearrangement joins TRBV30 to TRBJ2-1; 14 bases fit TRBD2. Trimming at V came to 3 bases and at J to 6 bases, leaving 7 bases not matched to a gene. CDR1 is GTSNPN, CDR2 SVGIG, per germline (reference sequence). This CDR3 has 16 amino acids. CDR3 protein: CAWRRLAGGASNEQFF. The CDR3 DNA reads as TGTGCCTGGAGGCGACTAGCGGGGGGGGCTTCCAATGAGCAGTTCTTC. Using reference TRBV30 and TRBJ2-1 for the parts outside the CDR3, the full variable domain is SQTIHQWPATLVQPVGSPLSLECTVEGTSNPNLYWYRQAAGRGLQLLFYSVGIGQISSEVPQNLSASRPQDRQFILSSKKLLLSDSGFYLCAWRRLAGGASNEQFFGPGTRLTVL.

The CDR3 loop reads CASSLEWDRSGYTF. CDR3 nucleotides: TGTGCCAGCAGCTTGGAGTGGGACAGGTCTGGCTACACCTTC. J is TRBJ1-2 and V is TRBV5-4, with 8 positions matching TRBD1. The CDR3 is 14 amino acids. V lost 0 bases and J lost 7; bases outside the gene matches: 5. The germline gives CDR1 SGHNT, CDR2 YYREEE (reference sequence).

The chain uses TRBV4-3 and TRBJ1-2; D not certain. V was cut by 0 bases and J by 5 bases, with 10 bases left in between. This CDR3 contains 14 residues. Per the germline V gene, CDR1 is LGHNA and CDR2 is YSLEER. CDR3 residues: CASSQEGSWYGYTF. The CDR3 coding sequence is TGCGCCAGCAGCCAAGAGGGGTCGTGGTATGGCTACACCTTC.

This sequence joins TRBV19 and TRBJ1-2, with a possible D match to TRBD1 (6 bases). CDR3 length: 14 residues. V was trimmed by 5 bases and J by 3 bases, leaving 13 bases between them. The germline gives CDR1 LNHDA, CDR2 SQIVND (reference sequence). CDR3 DNA sequence: TGTGCCAGTAGTGGGTCTTGGACAGACTATGGCTACACCTTC. It encodes CASSGSWTDYGYTF. Drawing the rest from reference TRBV19 and TRBJ1-2, the complete variable domain is DGGITQSPKYLFRKEGQNVTLSCEQNLNHDAMYWYRQDPGQGLRLIYYSQIVNDFQKGDIAEGYSVSREKKESFPLTVTSAQKNPTAFYLCASSGSWTDYGYTFGSGTRLTVV.